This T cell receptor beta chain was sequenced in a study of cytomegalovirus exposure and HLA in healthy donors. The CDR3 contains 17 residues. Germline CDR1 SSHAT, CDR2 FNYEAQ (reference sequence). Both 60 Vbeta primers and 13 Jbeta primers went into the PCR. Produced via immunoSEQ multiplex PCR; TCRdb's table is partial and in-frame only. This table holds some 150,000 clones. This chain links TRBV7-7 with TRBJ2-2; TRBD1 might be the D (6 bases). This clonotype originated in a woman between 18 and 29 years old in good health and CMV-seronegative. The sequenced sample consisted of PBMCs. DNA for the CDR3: TGTGCTAGGGCGGAAAAAGTAGGGAGACAGGACACCGGGGAGCTGTTTTTT. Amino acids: CARAEKVGRQDTGELFF.